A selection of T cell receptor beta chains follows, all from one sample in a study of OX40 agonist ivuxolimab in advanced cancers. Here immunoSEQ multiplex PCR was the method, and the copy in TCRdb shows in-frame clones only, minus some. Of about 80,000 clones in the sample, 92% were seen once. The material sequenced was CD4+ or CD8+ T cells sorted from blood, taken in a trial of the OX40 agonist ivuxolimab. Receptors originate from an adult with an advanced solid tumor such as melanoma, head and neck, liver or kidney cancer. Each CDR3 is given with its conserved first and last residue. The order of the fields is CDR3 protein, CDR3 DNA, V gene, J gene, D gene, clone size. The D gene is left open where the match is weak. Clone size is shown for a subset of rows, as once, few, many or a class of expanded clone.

cdr3_aa: CASSPDSAYEQYF; cdr3_nt: TGTGCCAGCAGCCCCGATTCGGCCTACGAGCAGTACTTC; v_call: TRBV7-9; j_call: TRBJ2-7; d_call: -; clone_size: -
cdr3_aa: CASSIQQGYTEAFF; cdr3_nt: TGTGCCAGTAGTATCCAACAGGGCTACACTGAAGCTTTCTTT; v_call: TRBV19; j_call: TRBJ1-1; d_call: -; clone_size: -
cdr3_aa: CASSPRQGTGELFF; cdr3_nt: TGTGCCAGCAGTCCCCGACAGGGAACCGGGGAGCTGTTTTTT; v_call: TRBV6-5; j_call: TRBJ2-2; d_call: TRBD1; clone_size: -
cdr3_aa: CSVDLWTGGNYEQYF; cdr3_nt: TGCAGCGTTGATTTATGGACAGGGGGCAACTACGAGCAGTACTTC; v_call: TRBV29-1; j_call: TRBJ2-7; d_call: TRBD1; clone_size: -
cdr3_aa: CASSVGGSTDTQYF; cdr3_nt: TGTGCCAGCAGCGTAGGTGGTAGCACAGATACGCAGTATTTT; v_call: TRBV9; j_call: TRBJ2-3; d_call: -; clone_size: -
cdr3_aa: CAISETSGKAYEQYF; cdr3_nt: TGTGCCATCAGTGAAACTAGCGGCAAGGCCTACGAGCAGTACTTC; v_call: TRBV10-3; j_call: TRBJ2-7; d_call: TRBD2; clone_size: -
cdr3_aa: CASSVGQGHGYTF; cdr3_nt: TGTGCCAGCAGCGTAGGACAGGGGCATGGCTACACCTTC; v_call: TRBV9; j_call: TRBJ1-2; d_call: TRBD1; clone_size: -
cdr3_aa: CASSLMGSTDTQYF; cdr3_nt: TGTGCCAGCAGCTTAATGGGCAGCACAGATACGCAGTATTTT; v_call: TRBV7-3; j_call: TRBJ2-3; d_call: -; clone_size: -
cdr3_aa: CASSWGQTEAFF; cdr3_nt: TGTGCCAGCAGCTGGGGACAGACTGAAGCTTTCTTT; v_call: TRBV7-9; j_call: TRBJ1-1; d_call: TRBD1; clone_size: -
cdr3_aa: CASSYNGLAGDDNEQFF; cdr3_nt: TGTGCCAGCAGTTATAATGGACTAGCGGGGGACGATAATGAGCAGTTCTTC; v_call: TRBV27; j_call: TRBJ2-1; d_call: TRBD2; clone_size: -
cdr3_aa: CASSLAMGDNQPQHF; cdr3_nt: TGTGCCAGCAGCTTAGCGATGGGGGACAATCAGCCCCAGCATTTT; v_call: TRBV7-9; j_call: TRBJ1-5; d_call: -; clone_size: few
cdr3_aa: CASSSEAYEQYF; cdr3_nt: TGTGCCAGCAGTTCAGAGGCTTACGAGCAGTACTTC; v_call: TRBV5-4; j_call: TRBJ2-7; d_call: -; clone_size: -
cdr3_aa: CASSLWGPQETQYF; cdr3_nt: TGCGCCAGCAGCTTGTGGGGGCCTCAAGAGACCCAGTACTTC; v_call: TRBV5-1; j_call: TRBJ2-5; d_call: -; clone_size: -
cdr3_aa: CASSYSASGVVDTQYF; cdr3_nt: TGTGCCAGCAGTTACTCGGCTAGCGGGGTTGTAGATACGCAGTATTTT; v_call: TRBV6-5; j_call: TRBJ2-3; d_call: TRBD2; clone_size: -
cdr3_aa: CASSPSAGDANYGYTF; cdr3_nt: TGTGCCAGCAGTCCCTCAGCCGGAGACGCTAACTATGGCTACACCTTC; v_call: TRBV27; j_call: TRBJ1-2; d_call: -; clone_size: -
cdr3_aa: CASSLAGQGGVEQYF; cdr3_nt: TGTGCCAGCAGCTTAGCGGGCCAGGGTGGAGTCGAGCAGTACTTC; v_call: TRBV11-2; j_call: TRBJ2-7; d_call: -; clone_size: once
cdr3_aa: CASSYSEGTNYGYTF; cdr3_nt: TGTGCCAGCAGTTACTCGGAAGGTACTAACTATGGCTACACCTTC; v_call: TRBV6-5; j_call: TRBJ1-2; d_call: -; clone_size: -
cdr3_aa: CASSQQVNEQFF; cdr3_nt: TGTGCCAGCAGCCAACAGGTCAATGAGCAGTTCTTC; v_call: TRBV13; j_call: TRBJ2-1; d_call: -; clone_size: once
cdr3_aa: CASSSTGGAYGYTF; cdr3_nt: TGTGCCAGCAGCTCCACAGGGGGGGCCTATGGCTACACCTTC; v_call: TRBV11-2; j_call: TRBJ1-2; d_call: TRBD1; clone_size: once
cdr3_aa: CASSPGLASGELFF; cdr3_nt: TGTGCCAGCAGCCCCGGACTAGCATCCGGGGAGCTGTTTTTT; v_call: TRBV5-4; j_call: TRBJ2-2; d_call: TRBD2; clone_size: -
cdr3_aa: CASSQDRSGYGYTF; cdr3_nt: TGCGCCAGCAGCCAAGATCGGTCTGGCTATGGCTACACCTTC; v_call: TRBV5-8; j_call: TRBJ1-2; d_call: -; clone_size: -
cdr3_aa: CASSEQTGGYNEQFF; cdr3_nt: TGTGCCAGCAGCGAGCAGACAGGGGGCTACAATGAGCAGTTCTTC; v_call: TRBV13; j_call: TRBJ2-1; d_call: TRBD1; clone_size: -
cdr3_aa: CASSIGQSYEQYF; cdr3_nt: TGTGCCAGCAGCATCGGACAGTCCTACGAGCAGTACTTC; v_call: TRBV11-2; j_call: TRBJ2-7; d_call: -; clone_size: -
cdr3_aa: CASSDSPGVLDVYGYTF; cdr3_nt: TGTGCCAGCAGTGACTCCCCAGGCGTCCTCGATGTTTATGGCTACACCTTC; v_call: TRBV6-4; j_call: TRBJ1-2; d_call: -; clone_size: -
cdr3_aa: CASSQVQGGYEQYF; cdr3_nt: TGCGCCAGCAGCCAGGTACAGGGAGGTTACGAGCAGTACTTC; v_call: TRBV4-1; j_call: TRBJ2-7; d_call: -; clone_size: -
cdr3_aa: CASMGYLSGGAGDTQYF; cdr3_nt: TGTGCCTCCATGGGCTACCTTAGCGGGGGGGCGGGAGATACGCAGTATTTT; v_call: TRBV10-3; j_call: TRBJ2-3; d_call: TRBD2; clone_size: -
cdr3_aa: CASSLFMSRTDTQYF; cdr3_nt: TGTGCCAGCAGTTTGTTCATGTCTAGGACAGATACGCAGTATTTT; v_call: TRBV27; j_call: TRBJ2-3; d_call: -; clone_size: -
cdr3_aa: CASSHLTEGNGQETQYF; cdr3_nt: TGTGCCAGCAGCCACCTAACCGAGGGGAATGGTCAGGAGACCCAGTACTTC; v_call: TRBV4-2; j_call: TRBJ2-5; d_call: -; clone_size: -
cdr3_aa: CASSEALWASGGLTQYF; cdr3_nt: TGTGCCAGCAGTGAAGCGCTATGGGCTAGCGGGGGATTGACCCAGTACTTC; v_call: TRBV2; j_call: TRBJ2-5; d_call: TRBD2; clone_size: -
cdr3_aa: CASSAEGGQETQYF; cdr3_nt: TGTGCCAGCAGCGCTGAGGGAGGGCAAGAGACCCAGTACTTC; v_call: TRBV9; j_call: TRBJ2-5; d_call: TRBD2; clone_size: -
cdr3_aa: CASSLGEGPQHF; cdr3_nt: TGTGCCAGCAGCTTAGGCGAAGGGCCCCAGCATTTT; v_call: TRBV7-9; j_call: TRBJ1-5; d_call: -; clone_size: -
cdr3_aa: CASSLAGTYEQYF; cdr3_nt: TGTGCCAGCAGCTTAGCGGGGACCTACGAGCAGTACTTC; v_call: TRBV7-8; j_call: TRBJ2-7; d_call: -; clone_size: -
cdr3_aa: CASSGRQWASYEQYF; cdr3_nt: TGTGCCAGCAGTGGGAGACAGTGGGCCTCCTACGAGCAGTACTTC; v_call: TRBV6-1; j_call: TRBJ2-7; d_call: -; clone_size: -
cdr3_aa: CASSSPRQGNYGYTF; cdr3_nt: TGTGCCAGCAGCTCTCCCCGACAGGGAAACTATGGCTACACCTTC; v_call: TRBV13; j_call: TRBJ1-2; d_call: TRBD1; clone_size: -
cdr3_aa: CASSLGPPDGHNSPLHF; cdr3_nt: TGTGCCAGCAGCCTGGGACCCCCGGATGGCCATAATTCACCCCTCCACTTT; v_call: TRBV11-2; j_call: TRBJ1-6; d_call: -; clone_size: -
cdr3_aa: CASSLGTGGGETQYF; cdr3_nt: TGTGCCAGCAGTCTCGGGACAGGGGGCGGAGAGACCCAGTACTTC; v_call: TRBV27; j_call: TRBJ2-5; d_call: TRBD1; clone_size: -
cdr3_aa: CASTTGTTYNEQFF; cdr3_nt: TGTGCCAGCACCACCGGGACCACCTACAATGAGCAGTTCTTC; v_call: TRBV27; j_call: TRBJ2-1; d_call: -; clone_size: -
cdr3_aa: CSVESAVNTEAFF; cdr3_nt: TGCAGCGTTGAGTCCGCAGTGAACACTGAAGCTTTCTTT; v_call: TRBV29-1; j_call: TRBJ1-1; d_call: -; clone_size: -
cdr3_aa: CASSADPSGGSYEQYF; cdr3_nt: TGTGCCAGCAGCGCAGACCCTAGCGGGGGGTCCTACGAGCAGTACTTC; v_call: TRBV9; j_call: TRBJ2-7; d_call: TRBD2; clone_size: -
cdr3_aa: CASSQPETGSGELFF; cdr3_nt: TGTGCCAGCAGCCAGCCCGAAACTGGGTCCGGGGAGCTGTTTTTT; v_call: TRBV14; j_call: TRBJ2-2; d_call: -; clone_size: -
cdr3_aa: CASSLAGGPVDEQFF; cdr3_nt: TGTGCCAGCTCTCTAGCGGGGGGTCCCGTAGATGAGCAGTTCTTC; v_call: TRBV18; j_call: TRBJ2-1; d_call: TRBD2; clone_size: -
cdr3_aa: CASGPGQNQETQYF; cdr3_nt: TGTGCTAGTGGTCCGGGCCAGAACCAAGAGACCCAGTACTTC; v_call: TRBV12-5; j_call: TRBJ2-5; d_call: -; clone_size: -
cdr3_aa: CASSVGGGPYNEQFF; cdr3_nt: TGTGCCAGCAGCGTAGGCGGGGGGCCCTACAATGAGCAGTTCTTC; v_call: TRBV9; j_call: TRBJ2-1; d_call: TRBD2; clone_size: -
cdr3_aa: CASSGTGGYEQYF; cdr3_nt: TGTGCCAGCTCCGGGACGGGAGGCTACGAGCAGTACTTC; v_call: TRBV13; j_call: TRBJ2-7; d_call: TRBD2; clone_size: -
cdr3_aa: CASSLGPASTDTQYF; cdr3_nt: TGTGCCAGCAGCTTAGGTCCTGCCAGCACAGATACGCAGTATTTT; v_call: TRBV7-9; j_call: TRBJ2-3; d_call: -; clone_size: -
cdr3_aa: CASSIGTSGDTQYF; cdr3_nt: TGTGCCAGTAGTATTGGGACTAGCGGTGATACGCAGTATTTT; v_call: TRBV19; j_call: TRBJ2-3; d_call: TRBD2; clone_size: -
cdr3_aa: CASSLGQGDETQYF; cdr3_nt: TGTGCCAGCAGCTTGGGACAGGGGGATGAGACCCAGTACTTC; v_call: TRBV5-6; j_call: TRBJ2-5; d_call: TRBD1; clone_size: -
cdr3_aa: CSVLPSDSYNEQFF; cdr3_nt: TGCAGCGTTCTCCCTAGCGACTCCTACAATGAGCAGTTCTTC; v_call: TRBV29-1; j_call: TRBJ2-1; d_call: -; clone_size: -
cdr3_aa: CASSLEGPWEQYF; cdr3_nt: TGTGCCAGCAGCTTAGAGGGTCCGTGGGAGCAGTACTTC; v_call: TRBV11-2; j_call: TRBJ2-7; d_call: -; clone_size: -
cdr3_aa: CASKGQFSGANVLTF; cdr3_nt: TGTGCCAGCAAGGGACAATTCTCTGGGGCCAACGTCCTGACTTTC; v_call: TRBV13; j_call: TRBJ2-6; d_call: -; clone_size: -